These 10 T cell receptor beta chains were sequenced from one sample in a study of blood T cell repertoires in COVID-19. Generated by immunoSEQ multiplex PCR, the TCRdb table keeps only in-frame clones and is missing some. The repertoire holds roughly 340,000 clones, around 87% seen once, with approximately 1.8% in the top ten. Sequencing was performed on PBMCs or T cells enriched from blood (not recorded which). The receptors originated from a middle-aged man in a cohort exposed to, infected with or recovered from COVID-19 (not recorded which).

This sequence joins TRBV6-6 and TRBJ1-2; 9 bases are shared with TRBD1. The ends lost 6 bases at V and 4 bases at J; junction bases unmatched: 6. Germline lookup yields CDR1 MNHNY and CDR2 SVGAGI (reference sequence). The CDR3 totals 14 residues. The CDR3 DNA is TGTGCCAGCAGCTCTACAGGGGGCAGCTATGGCTACACCTTC. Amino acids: CASSSTGGSYGYTF.

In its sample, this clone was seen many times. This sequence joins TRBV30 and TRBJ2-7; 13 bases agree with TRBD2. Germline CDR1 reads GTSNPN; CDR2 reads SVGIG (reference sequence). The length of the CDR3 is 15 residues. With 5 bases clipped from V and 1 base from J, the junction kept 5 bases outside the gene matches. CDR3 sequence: CAWAGGLAGSYEQYF. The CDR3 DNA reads TGTGCCTGGGCCGGGGGACTAGCGGGGTCCTACGAGCAGTACTTC.

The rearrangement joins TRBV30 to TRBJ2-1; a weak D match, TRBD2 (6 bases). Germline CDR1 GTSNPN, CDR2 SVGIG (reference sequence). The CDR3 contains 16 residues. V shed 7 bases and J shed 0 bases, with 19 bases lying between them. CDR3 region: CASLSGRQSSYNEQFF. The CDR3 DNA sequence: TGTGCCTCTTTAAGTGGGAGGCAGAGCTCCTACAATGAGCAGTTCTTC.

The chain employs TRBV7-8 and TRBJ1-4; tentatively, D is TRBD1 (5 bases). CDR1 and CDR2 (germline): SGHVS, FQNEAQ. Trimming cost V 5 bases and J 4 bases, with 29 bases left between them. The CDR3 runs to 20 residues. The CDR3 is CASSVTIRDSSRRRNEKLFF. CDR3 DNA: TGTGCCAGCAGCGTAACCATCCGAGACAGCTCTCGTCGCCGTAATGAAAAACTGTTTTTT.

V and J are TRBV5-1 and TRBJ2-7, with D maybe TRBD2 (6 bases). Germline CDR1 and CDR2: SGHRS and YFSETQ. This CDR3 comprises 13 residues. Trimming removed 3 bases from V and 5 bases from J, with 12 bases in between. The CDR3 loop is CASSSLASDEQYF. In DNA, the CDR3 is TGCGCCAGCAGCTCTCTAGCGAGCGACGAGCAGTACTTC.

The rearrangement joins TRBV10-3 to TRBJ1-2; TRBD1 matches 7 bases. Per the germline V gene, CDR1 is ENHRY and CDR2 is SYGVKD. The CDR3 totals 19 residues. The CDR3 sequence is CAVRGSTRTFLGGNYGYTF. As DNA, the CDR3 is TGTGCGGTCAGGGGGTCGACACGGACCTTCCTAGGGGGTAACTATGGCTACACCTTC.

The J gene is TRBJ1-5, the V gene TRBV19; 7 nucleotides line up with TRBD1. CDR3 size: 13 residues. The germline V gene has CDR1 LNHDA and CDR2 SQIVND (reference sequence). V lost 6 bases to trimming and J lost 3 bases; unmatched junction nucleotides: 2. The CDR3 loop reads CASRGQSNQPQHF. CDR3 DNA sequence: TGTGCCAGTAGGGGACAGTCCAATCAGCCCCAGCATTTT.

The CDR3 DNA reads TGTGCCGCGAGGACAGGGGAGGGAGATACGCAGTATTTT. Protein sequence: CAARTGEGDTQYF. V usage is TRBV10-3 and J usage is TRBJ2-3; TRBD1 matches at 9 bases. The CDR3 has 13 residues. The V gene end was trimmed by 11 bases and the J gene end by 5 bases; junction bases not matched to a gene: 8. The germline V gene encodes CDR1 ENHRY and CDR2 SYGVKD.

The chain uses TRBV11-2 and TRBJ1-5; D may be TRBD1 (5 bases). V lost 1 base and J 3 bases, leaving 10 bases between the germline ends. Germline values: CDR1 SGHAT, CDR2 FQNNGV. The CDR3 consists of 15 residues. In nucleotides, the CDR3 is TGTGCCAGCAGCTTAGGGCAGGGAATCAATCAGCCCCAGCATTTT. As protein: CASSLGQGINQPQHF.

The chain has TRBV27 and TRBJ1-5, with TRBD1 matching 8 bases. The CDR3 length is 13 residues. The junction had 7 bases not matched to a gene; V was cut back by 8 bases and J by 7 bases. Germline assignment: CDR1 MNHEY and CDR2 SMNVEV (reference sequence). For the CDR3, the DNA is TGTGCCAGCCACGGGACAGGAGGACAGCCCCAGCATTTT. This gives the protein CASHGTGGQPQHF.